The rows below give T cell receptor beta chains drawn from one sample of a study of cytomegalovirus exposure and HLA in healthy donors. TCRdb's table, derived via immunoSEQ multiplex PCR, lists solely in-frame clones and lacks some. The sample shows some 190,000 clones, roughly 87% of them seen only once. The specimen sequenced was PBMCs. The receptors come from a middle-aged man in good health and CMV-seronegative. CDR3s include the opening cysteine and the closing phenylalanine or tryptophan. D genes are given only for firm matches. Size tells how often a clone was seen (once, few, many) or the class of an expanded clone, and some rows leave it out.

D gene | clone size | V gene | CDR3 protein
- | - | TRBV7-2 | CASSLVRRGDYEQYF
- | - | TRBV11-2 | CASGRTNTEAFF
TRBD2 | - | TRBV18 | CASSRLAGDTRSGELFF
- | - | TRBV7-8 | CASSLATGYGYTF
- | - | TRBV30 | CAWRVPGAAYFYGYTF
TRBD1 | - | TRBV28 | CASRSAGTANYEQYF
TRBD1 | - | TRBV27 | CASSLSAGGSRGYTF
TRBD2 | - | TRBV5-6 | CASSLAAGGSRYF
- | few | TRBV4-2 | CASSQVLASEIATQYF
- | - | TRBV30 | CAWSVQRVGYTF
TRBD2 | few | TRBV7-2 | CASSRGAGGLAQETQYF
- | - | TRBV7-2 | CASSVRGGDEQFF
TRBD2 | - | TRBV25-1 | CASSAAPTSATYNEQFF
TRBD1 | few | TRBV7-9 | CASSSLGDRETREPYEQYF
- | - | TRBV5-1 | CASSLVAGPYNEQFF
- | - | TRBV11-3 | CASSFSVQTEAFF